One sample yielded the 12 T cell receptor beta chains listed below, sequenced in a study of Tregs in tolerant kidney transplant recipients. Some clones are missing from TCRdb's copy, which holds only in-frame ones; the method was immunoSEQ multiplex PCR. Counted here are about 240,000 clones, about 80% occurring once; the ten biggest clones make up 0.55% to 0.65%. The sequenced sample was CD4+ T cells from blood. The receptors come from a human donor in good health.

The chain uses TRBV14 and TRBJ2-3; D unclear. The CDR3 sequence is 16 residues long. Trimming took 1 base from V and 0 from J, leaving 11 bases between them. The V gene's germline CDR1 is SGHDN and CDR2 FVKESK. The CDR3 here is CASSQGRRTSTDTQYF. For the CDR3, the DNA is TGTGCCAGCAGCCAAGGTCGGAGAACTAGCACAGATACGCAGTATTTT. Together with reference TRBV14 and TRBJ2-3, the CDR3 gives the full variable domain: EAGVTQFPSHSVIEKGQTVTLRCDPISGHDNLYWYRRVMGKEIKFLLHFVKESKQDESGMPNNRFLAERTGGTYSTLKVQPAELEDSGVYFCASSQGRRTSTDTQYFGPGTRLTVL.

This clone turned up a few times. The chain couples TRBV2 to TRBJ2-2; the D is unclear. The CDR3 runs to 13 residues. Trimming shortened V by 6 bases and J by 5 bases, and 10 bases separated the two germline ends. Germline CDR1 SNHLY, CDR2 FYNNEI. The CDR3 DNA sequence: TGTGCCAGCAGCGCCTGGGGTACCGGGGAGCTGTTTTTT. Translation gives CASSAWGTGELFF.

CDR3 amino acids: CASTLLLGGPFF. CDR3 in DNA: TGTGCCAGCACCCTCCTTTTGGGGGGTCCTTTCTTT. The rearrangement joins TRBV9 to TRBJ1-1; maybe TRBD1 (5 bases). Between the trimmed V and J ends, which lost 6 bases and 12 bases, there was a span of 18 bases. The germline CDR1 and CDR2 sequences are SGDLS and YYNGEE. This CDR3 is 12 amino acids long.

V gene TRBV5-1 combines with J gene TRBJ2-6, with D perhaps matching TRBD2 (6 bases). V dropped 5 bases and J dropped 2 bases, with 8 bases sitting between them. CDR1 SGHRS and CDR2 YFSETQ come from the germline V gene. This CDR3 has 14 residues. This CDR3 is CASREGTGANVLTF. The CDR3 DNA reads as TGCGCCAGCAGGGAGGGAACTGGGGCCAACGTCCTGACTTTC.

V is TRBV2 and J is TRBJ2-3; 12 bases are a match to TRBD1. The V gene's germline CDR1 is SNHLY and CDR2 FYNNEI. The CDR3 is 15 residues long. Unmatched junction bases numbered 3, after V lost 4 bases and J lost 4 bases. This chain's CDR3 is CASSGGQGAADTQYF. CDR3 coding DNA: TGTGCCAGCAGTGGGGGACAGGGGGCGGCAGATACGCAGTATTTT.

The chain joins TRBV14 to TRBJ2-1; the D gene is possibly TRBD2 (6 bases). Trimming left V 0 bases short and J 3 bases short, with 18 bases between. This CDR3 has 18 amino acids. CDR1 SGHDN and CDR2 FVKESK come from the germline V gene. The CDR3 spells CASSQESGLAWGYNEQFF. For the CDR3, the DNA is TGTGCCAGCAGCCAAGAATCCGGGCTAGCGTGGGGCTACAATGAGCAGTTCTTC.

This clone was counted between two and nine times. Other nucleotide sequences from this sample produce the same CDR3. The gene calls are TRBV6-5 and TRBJ2-1, with D hard to call. The V gene lost 2 bases and the J gene lost 3 bases, with 2 bases spanning the gap. The CDR3 spans 12 residues. CDR1 and CDR2 (germline): MNHEY, SVGAGI. The CDR3 DNA is TGTGCCAGCAGTTACGGCTACAATGAGCAGTTCTTC. Translating gives CASSYGYNEQFF.

The V call is TRBV18, the J call TRBJ1-6, with unresolved D. The CDR3 contains 14 residues. Germline CDR1 KGHSH, CDR2 LQKENI. Deletions cut 1 base from V and 7 bases from J, with 8 bases between. The CDR3 DNA follows: TGTGCCAGCTCACCACTTAGGTGGAATTCACCCCTCCACTTT. It codes for CASSPLRWNSPLHF.

The CDR3: CASSLYRGVTNEKLFF. The CDR3 DNA reads as TGTGCCAGTAGTCTCTACAGGGGTGTAACTAATGAAAAACTGTTTTTT. This chain connects TRBV19 to TRBJ1-4; 7 bases are shared with TRBD1. Germline CDR1 LNHDA, CDR2 SQIVND (reference sequence). Germline trimming cut 5 bases from V and 1 base from J; bases unmatched to any gene: 7. CDR3 length equals 16 residues.

The J gene is TRBJ2-7, the V gene TRBV11-2; 8 positions match TRBD1. The CDR3 contains 13 residues. Germline CDR1 and CDR2: SGHAT and FQNNGV. With 0 bases clipped from V and 13 bases from J, the junction kept 8 bases outside the gene matches. The chain's CDR3 is CASSLEAFGQGYF. CDR3 bases: TGTGCCAGCAGCTTAGAGGCGTTCGGACAGGGTTACTTC.

The J gene is TRBJ2-7, the V gene TRBV6-5; 7 bases align to TRBD1. Per the germline V gene, CDR1 is MNHEY and CDR2 is SVGAGI. V shed 2 bases, J shed 0 bases, and the junction held 1 base outside the gene matches. The CDR3 sequence is 14 residues long. The CDR3 here is CASSYDRVSYEQYF. The CDR3 region has the DNA TGTGCCAGCAGTTACGACAGGGTCTCCTACGAGCAGTACTTC.

This chain links TRBV5-1 with TRBJ2-1, with 8 bases identical to TRBD2. This CDR3 comprises 12 residues. Germline lookup yields CDR1 SGHRS and CDR2 YFSETQ. Germline trimming cut 5 bases from V and 10 bases from J; bases unmatched to any gene: 5. CDR3 coding DNA: TGCGCCAGCAGACCCGGGGGGGCGGAGCAGTTCTTC. Translating it yields CASRPGGAEQFF. Using reference TRBV5-1 and TRBJ2-1 for the parts outside the CDR3, the full variable domain is KAGVTQTPRYLIKTRGQQVTLSCSPISGHRSVSWYQQTPGQGLQFLFEYFSETQRNKGNFPGRFSGRQFSNSRSEMNVSTLELGDSALYLCASRPGGAEQFFGPGTRLTVL.